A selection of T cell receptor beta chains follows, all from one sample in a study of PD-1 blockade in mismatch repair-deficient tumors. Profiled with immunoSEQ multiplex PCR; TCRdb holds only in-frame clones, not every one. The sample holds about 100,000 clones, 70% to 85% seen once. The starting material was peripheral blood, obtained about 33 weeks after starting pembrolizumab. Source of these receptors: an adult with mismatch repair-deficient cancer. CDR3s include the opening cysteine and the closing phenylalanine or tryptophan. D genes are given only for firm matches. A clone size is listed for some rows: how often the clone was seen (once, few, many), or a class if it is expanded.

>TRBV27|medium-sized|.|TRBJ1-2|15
TGTGCCAGCAGATTATCCCCGGGGCTTAACTATGGCTACACCTTC
CASRLSPGLNYGYTF
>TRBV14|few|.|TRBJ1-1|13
TGTGCCAGCAGCAGGGTGTTGGGCACTGAAGCTTTCTTT
CASSRVLGTEAFF
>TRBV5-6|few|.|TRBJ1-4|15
TGTGCCAGCAGTCCATCCGGGACCCATAATGAAAAACTGTTTTTT
CASSPSGTHNEKLFF
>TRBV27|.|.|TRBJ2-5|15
TGTGCCAGCAGTTTCGGCGGGTATACCCTAGAGACCCAGTACTTC
CASSFGGYTLETQYF
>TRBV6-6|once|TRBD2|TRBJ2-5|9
TGTGCCGTCGGGGGGGAGAAGTACTTC
CAVGGEKYF
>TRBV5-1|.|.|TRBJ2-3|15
TGCGCCAGCCGTGATACTGCGTCTAGCACAGATACGCAGTATTTT
CASRDTASSTDTQYF
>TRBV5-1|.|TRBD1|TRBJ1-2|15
TGCGCCAGCAGCTTGGGTACAGGGGGCTCCTTTGGCTACACCTTC
CASSLGTGGSFGYTF
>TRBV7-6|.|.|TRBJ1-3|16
TGTGCCAGCAGCTTAGGAGCAGGGGTTTACGGAAACACCATATATTTT
CASSLGAGVYGNTIYF
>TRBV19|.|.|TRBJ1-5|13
TGTGCCAGTAGTGTTTCGCGGGATCAGCCCCAGCATTTT
CASSVSRDQPQHF
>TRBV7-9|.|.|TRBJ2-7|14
TGTGCCAGCAGCTTAGAGGCAGGGCCCTACGAGCAGTACTTC
CASSLEAGPYEQYF
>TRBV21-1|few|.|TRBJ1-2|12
TGTGCCAGCACAGACTTAGGTTTTGGCTACACCTTC
CASTDLGFGYTF
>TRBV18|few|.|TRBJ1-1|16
TGTGCCAGCTCACCAGAAGACAGCATCATGAACACTGAAGCTTTCTTT
CASSPEDSIMNTEAFF
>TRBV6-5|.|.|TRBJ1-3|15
TGTGCCAGCAGTTATGTACACAACTCTGGAAACACCATATATTTT
CASSYVHNSGNTIYF
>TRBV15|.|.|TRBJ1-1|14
TGTGCCACCAGCCGCTTAAGGCAGAACACTGAAGCTTTCTTT
CATSRLRQNTEAFF
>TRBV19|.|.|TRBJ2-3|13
TGTGCCAGTAGTCCGCAGGGCACAGATACGCAGTATTTT
CASSPQGTDTQYF
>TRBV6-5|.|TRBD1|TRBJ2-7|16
TGTGCCAGCAGTTACTCGAAGGGACAGAAGGCCTACGAGCAGTACTTC
CASSYSKGQKAYEQYF
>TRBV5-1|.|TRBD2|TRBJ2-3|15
TGCGCCAGCGCTACAACGGGAGGGTTCAAAGATACGCAGTATTTT
CASATTGGFKDTQYF
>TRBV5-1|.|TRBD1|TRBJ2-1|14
TGCGCCAGCAGGGACGGGACAGGTTACAATGAGCAGTTCTTC
CASRDGTGYNEQFF
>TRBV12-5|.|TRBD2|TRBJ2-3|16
TGTGCTAGTGGTTCCTGGACTAGCGGAGTGCCTGGTACGCAGTATTTT
CASGSWTSGVPGTQYF
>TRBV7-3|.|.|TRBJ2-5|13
TGTGCCAGCAGCCTTGGGAGCCAAGAGACCCAGTACTTC
CASSLGSQETQYF
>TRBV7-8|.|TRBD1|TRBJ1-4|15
TGTGCCAGCAGTCTAGGAGACAGGGATCGCGAAAAACTGTTTTTT
CASSLGDRDREKLFF
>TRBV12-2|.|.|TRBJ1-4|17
TGTGCAAGTCGCTCAGCTGAGTGTCAAGGGGATGGAGAAAAACTGTTTTTT
CASRSAECQGDGEKLFF
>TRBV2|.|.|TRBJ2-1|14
TGTGCCAGCAGGGGGGGGGACACTCACAATGAGCAGTTCTTC
CASRGGDTHNEQFF
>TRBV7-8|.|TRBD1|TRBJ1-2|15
TGTGCCAGCAGCTTACATGGACAGGGGGCGAATGGCTACACCTTC
CASSLHGQGANGYTF
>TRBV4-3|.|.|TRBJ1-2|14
TGCGCCAGCAGCCAAGGGACAGCAAACTATGGCTACACCTTC
CASSQGTANYGYTF
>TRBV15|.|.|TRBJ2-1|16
TGTGCCACCAGCCGGCCCCGGGAAAGCTCCTACAATGAGCAGTTCTTC
CATSRPRESSYNEQFF